Listed below are T cell receptor beta chains from one sample, sequenced in a study of cytomegalovirus exposure and HLA in healthy donors. Profiling relied on immunoSEQ multiplex PCR, and the TCRdb table lists in-frame clones only, not all of them. The sample has approximately 160,000 clones; approximately 88% are singletons. Sequencing input: PBMCs. The receptors shown here come from a man younger than 45 in good health and CMV-seropositive. Both conserved end residues are part of each CDR3. Fields, in order: V gene, clone size, J gene, D gene, CDR3 protein, CDR3 DNA. A D gene is named only where the DNA matches it firmly. Only some rows state a clone size, as once, few, many or a class for expanded clones.

TRBV18,-,TRBJ1-3,-,CASSPRPVSGNTIYF,TGTGCCAGCTCACCACGTCCGGTCTCTGGAAACACCATATATTTT
TRBV4-3,few,TRBJ1-5,-,CASSQDRGPQPQHF,TGCGCCAGCAGCCAAGATCGCGGTCCCCAGCCCCAGCATTTT
TRBV30,-,TRBJ2-1,-,CAWNLDSSYNEQFF,TGTGCCTGGAATTTGGACTCCTCGTACAATGAGCAGTTCTTC
TRBV7-6,-,TRBJ2-3,TRBD2,CASSSDPGLATDTQYF,TGTGCCAGCAGTTCGGATCCGGGACTAGCCACAGATACGCAGTATTTT
TRBV7-2,-,TRBJ2-3,-,CASSLPGTDTQYF,TGTGCCAGCAGCTTACCGGGCACAGATACGCAGTATTTT
TRBV25-1,-,TRBJ2-5,TRBD1,CASSERGTGGTRRTQYF,TGTGCCAGCAGTGAACGGGGGACAGGGGGGACAAGACGGACCCAGTACTTC
TRBV10-3,-,TRBJ2-2,TRBD2,CAINLAGDTGELFF,TGTGCCATCAACCTAGCGGGAGATACCGGGGAGCTGTTTTTT
TRBV7-6,-,TRBJ2-3,TRBD1,CASSFLDRGITDTQYF,TGTGCCAGCAGCTTCCTTGACAGGGGAATCACAGATACGCAGTATTTT
TRBV28,-,TRBJ2-2,-,CASSFEVGGPEGTGELFF,TGTGCCAGCAGTTTCGAGGTGGGGGGGCCGGAGGGGACCGGGGAGCTGTTTTTT
TRBV6-6,-,TRBJ1-1,-,CASSYEEGNTEAFF,TGTGCCAGCAGTTACGAAGAGGGAAACACTGAAGCTTTCTTT
TRBV20-1,-,TRBJ1-2,-,CRVQGKGYTF,TGCAGGGTCCAGGGAAAAGGCTACACCTTC
TRBV2,-,TRBJ1-4,TRBD1,CASREGQGNEKLFF,TGTGCCAGCAGGGAGGGACAGGGGAATGAAAAACTGTTTTTT
TRBV5-1,-,TRBJ2-1,TRBD2,CASSFSSGRINEQFF,TGCGCCAGCAGCTTCTCTAGCGGGAGAATCAATGAGCAGTTCTTC